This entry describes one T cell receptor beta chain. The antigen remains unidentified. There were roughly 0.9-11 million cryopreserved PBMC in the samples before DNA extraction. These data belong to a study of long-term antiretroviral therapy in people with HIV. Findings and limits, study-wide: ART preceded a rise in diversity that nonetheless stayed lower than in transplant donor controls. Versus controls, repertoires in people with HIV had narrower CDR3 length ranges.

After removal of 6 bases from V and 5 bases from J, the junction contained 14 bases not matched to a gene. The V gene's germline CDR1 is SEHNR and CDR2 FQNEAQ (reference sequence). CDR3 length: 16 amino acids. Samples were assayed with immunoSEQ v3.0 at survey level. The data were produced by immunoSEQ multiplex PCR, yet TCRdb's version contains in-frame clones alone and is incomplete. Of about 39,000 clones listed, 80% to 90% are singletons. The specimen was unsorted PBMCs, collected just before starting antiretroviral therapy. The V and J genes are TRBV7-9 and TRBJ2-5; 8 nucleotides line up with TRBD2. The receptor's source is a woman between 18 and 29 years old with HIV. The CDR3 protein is CASRSRGTSESETQYF. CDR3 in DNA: TGTGCCAGCAGATCCCGGGGGACTAGTGAAAGTGAGACCCAGTACTTC.